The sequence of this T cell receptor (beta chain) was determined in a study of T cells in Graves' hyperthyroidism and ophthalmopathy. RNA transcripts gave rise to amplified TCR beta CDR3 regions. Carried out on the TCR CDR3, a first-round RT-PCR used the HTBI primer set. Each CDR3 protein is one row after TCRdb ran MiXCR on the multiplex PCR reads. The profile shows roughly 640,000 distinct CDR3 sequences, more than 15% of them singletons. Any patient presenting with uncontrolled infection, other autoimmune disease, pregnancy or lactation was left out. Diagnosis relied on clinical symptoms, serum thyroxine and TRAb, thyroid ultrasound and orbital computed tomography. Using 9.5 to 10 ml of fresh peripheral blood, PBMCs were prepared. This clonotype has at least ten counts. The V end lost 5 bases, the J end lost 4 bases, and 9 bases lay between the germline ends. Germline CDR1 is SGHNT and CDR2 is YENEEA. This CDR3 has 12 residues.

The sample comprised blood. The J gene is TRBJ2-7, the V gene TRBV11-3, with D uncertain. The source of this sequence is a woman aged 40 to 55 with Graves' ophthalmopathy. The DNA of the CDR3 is TGTGCCAGCAGCCCTTTCCGGTACGAGCAGTACTTC. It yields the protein CASSPFRYEQYF.